The rows below give T cell receptor beta chains drawn from one sample of a study of T cells after yellow fever vaccination. Via MiXCR, TCRdb re-called the 5' RACE reads, giving one row per CDR3 protein. This sample carries almost 30,000 distinct CDR3 sequences, less than 5.5% of them seen once, and the ten largest clones take approximately 39%. The sample was CD8+ T cells sorted from PBMCs, taken 10 days after the yellow fever booster vaccination. The source is a man aged 25-40 years who received the YFV17D yellow fever vaccine. Both conserved end residues are part of each CDR3. The D gene is left open where the match is weak. Clone size is given for some rows only: seen once, a few or many times, or a class if the clone is expanded.

j_call v_call d_call clone_size cdr3_nt cdr3_aa
TRBJ2-7 TRBV29-1 TRBD2 many TGCAGCGTTGGACCCACGGGGGGGGAGCAGTACTTC CSVGPTGGEQYF
TRBJ2-1 TRBV10-3 TRBD2 many TGTGCCATCAATGGGCTAGCGGGAGGGAATGAGCAGTTCTTC CAINGLAGGNEQFF
TRBJ2-1 TRBV6-2/TRBV6-3 TRBD2 many TGTGCCAGCAGTTACGTACGGGGACTAGCGGGAATCTACAATGAGCAGTTCTTC CASSYVRGLAGIYNEQFF
TRBJ2-1 TRBV9 NA many TGTGCCAGCAGCGTAGGGGGGTCCAGCTCCTACAATGAGCAGTTCTTC CASSVGGSSSYNEQFF
TRBJ2-2 TRBV24-1 NA many TGTGCCACCAGTGATTTGCGTCCGACGAGCCTGAAGAACACCGGGGAGCTGTTTTTT CATSDLRPTSLKNTGELFF
TRBJ2-7 TRBV7-9 NA many TGTGCAAGCAGCTCCAGGTTCTACGAGCAGTACTTC CASSSRFYEQYF
TRBJ1-5 TRBV12-3/TRBV12-4 NA many TGTGCCAGCAGTTTTGTCAGCACAAATCAGCCCCAGCATTTT CASSFVSTNQPQHF
TRBJ2-5 TRBV7-6 TRBD2 many TGTGCCAGCAGCTTACGGACTAGCGGGAGCCCCCTGGAAGAGACCCAGTACTTC CASSLRTSGSPLEETQYF
TRBJ2-3 TRBV7-6 TRBD1 many TGTGCCAGCAGCTTAGCCAGTGGGGACAGCCGCACAGATACGCAGTATTTT CASSLASGDSRTDTQYF
TRBJ2-1 TRBV12-3/TRBV12-4 NA many TGTGCCAGCAGCGAGTTAGCGGCCCCCTACAATGAGCAGTTCTTC CASSELAAPYNEQFF
TRBJ1-3 TRBV5-4 NA many TGTGCCAGCAACATTGGAAACACCATATATTTT CASNIGNTIYF
TRBJ2-3 TRBV28 NA many TGTGCCAGCAGCCTAGCTCTTCTGGACGGTAGCACAGATACGCAGTATTTT CASSLALLDGSTDTQYF
TRBJ2-6 TRBV23-1 TRBD2 many TGCGCCAGCAGTCCGGCTAGCGGAGAACGCTCTGGGGCCAACGTCCTGACTTTC CASSPASGERSGANVLTF
TRBJ2-1 TRBV4-2 TRBD2 many TGTGCCAGCAGCCTCACGCGGGGGAACAATGAGCAGTTCTTC CASSLTRGNNEQFF
TRBJ2-7 TRBV20-1 NA NA TGCAGTGCTTCACAGGGCAGGGAGCAGTACTTC CSASQGREQYF
TRBJ2-4 TRBV18 NA NA TGTGCCAGCTCACCAAGGACTCTAGCCAAAAACATTCAGTACTTC CASSPRTLAKNIQYF
TRBJ2-5 TRBV3-1 TRBD2 NA TGTGCCAGCTGCCAAGGATTCGCGGGAGGGCCAATCGAAAGTGAGACCCAGTACTTC CASCQGFAGGPIESETQYF
TRBJ2-5 TRBV7-8 TRBD2 many TGTGCCAGCAGCTTATACGCGGGGGGAGGGGAGACCCAGTACTTC CASSLYAGGGETQYF
TRBJ2-1 TRBV10-3 NA many TGTGCCATCAGTGAGTCGGAGGGCAACTACAATGAGCAGTTCTTC CAISESEGNYNEQFF
TRBJ2-7 TRBV29-1 NA many TGCAGCGTTTCACACCAATATACAGGGATTGGGGCATACGAGCAGTACTTC CSVSHQYTGIGAYEQYF
TRBJ2-5 TRBV12-3/TRBV12-4 NA many TGTGCCAGCAGGGGATGGGGTCAAGAGACCCAGTACTTC CASRGWGQETQYF
TRBJ2-7 TRBV12-3/TRBV12-4 NA many TGTGCCAGCAGCAATTCAGGGCTCCACGAGCAGTACTTC CASSNSGLHEQYF
TRBJ2-5 TRBV28 NA NA TGTGCCAGCAGTCCTGACGTTGGGAAGGAGACCCAGTACTTC CASSPDVGKETQYF
TRBJ1-4 TRBV6-5 NA many TGTGCCAGCAGCTCGTCAGCCCCGGCAGTTGGAAAACTGTTTTTT CASSSSAPAVGKLFF
TRBJ2-1 TRBV7-3 NA many TGTGCCAGCAGCTTAACAGTGGGGAGCAATGAGCAGTTCTTC CASSLTVGSNEQFF
TRBJ2-5 TRBV2 TRBD1 many TGTGCCAGCAGTGAGGAGGACAGGGGAGAGACCCAGTACTTC CASSEEDRGETQYF
TRBJ2-7 TRBV4-3 TRBD2 many TGCGCCAGCAGCCAAGGAACCGGGACTAGCGGGGGCCACTCCTACGAGCAGTACTTC CASSQGTGTSGGHSYEQYF
TRBJ2-1 TRBV19 NA many TGTGCCAGTCGCCGGGACCTTCTTAATGAGCAGTTCTTC CASRRDLLNEQFF
TRBJ1-1 TRBV20-1 NA many TGCAGTGCTAGAGCCGACATAGGCACTGAAGCTTTCTTT CSARADIGTEAFF
TRBJ2-3 TRBV4-3 TRBD2 many TGCGCCAGCAGCCAAGAGGTAGGCCTAGCGGTCACAGATACGCAGTATTTT CASSQEVGLAVTDTQYF
TRBJ1-5 TRBV19 NA NA TGTGCCAGTAGCGTTCGGAGTTATCAGCCCCAGCATTTT CASSVRSYQPQHF
TRBJ2-1 TRBV27 TRBD2 many TGTGCCAGCAGTCAATTTCTCGGACGGGAGGTCTACAATGAGCAGTTCTTC CASSQFLGREVYNEQFF
TRBJ2-5 TRBV6-1 TRBD2 many TGTGCCAGCGATACTAGCGTAGAGACCCAGTACTTC CASDTSVETQYF
TRBJ2-5 TRBV4-1 TRBD2 many TGCGCCAGCAGCCAAGGGGGAGGTCTAGCGGGACAAGACGAGACCCAGTACTTC CASSQGGGLAGQDETQYF
TRBJ2-5 TRBV5-4 NA NA TGTGCCAGCAGCTCGGCCGGGACATACCAATTCCAAGAGACCCAGTACTTC CASSSAGTYQFQETQYF
TRBJ2-4 TRBV18 TRBD2 many TGTGCCAGCTCCCGGGGGGGCGAAAACATTCAGTACTTC CASSRGGENIQYF
TRBJ2-7 TRBV20-1 NA many TGCAGTGCTAGAGACAGGGCGTACGAGCAGTACTTC CSARDRAYEQYF
TRBJ2-2 TRBV3-1 TRBD2 many TGTGCCAGCAGCCATTTCAGACTAGCGGCGAACACCGGGGAGCTGTTTTTT CASSHFRLAANTGELFF
TRBJ2-7 TRBV28 TRBD2 NA TGTGCCAGCAGCCCGCTTAGGACTAGCGGTTCCTACGAGCAGTACTTC CASSPLRTSGSYEQYF
TRBJ1-4 TRBV4-1 NA many TGCGCCAGCAGCCCGCTCAGGGGTATGGGAGAAAAACTGTTTTTT CASSPLRGMGEKLFF
TRBJ2-5 TRBV4-3 TRBD2 many TGCGCCAGCAGCCAAACTAGCGGAAGGGGATGGGAGACCCAGTACTTC CASSQTSGRGWETQYF
TRBJ2-6 TRBV28 NA once TGTGCCAGCAGTTCGGACCCTGGGGCCAACGTCCTGACTTTC CASSSDPGANVLTF
TRBJ2-4 TRBV23-1 NA many TGCGCCAGCAGAGGTATATTAGCCAAAAACATTCAGTACTTC CASRGILAKNIQYF
TRBJ2-7 TRBV6-2/TRBV6-3 NA many TGTGCCAGCAGCCACAGTGCAGTCTACGAGCAGTACTTC CASSHSAVYEQYF
TRBJ2-7 TRBV20-1 TRBD2 NA TGCAGTGCTAGAAGACCGGGACTAGCTCAAACCTCCTACGAGCAGTACTTC CSARRPGLAQTSYEQYF
TRBJ1-4 TRBV28 NA many TGTGCCAGCAGTTTCCGACCCCCACCGAATGAAAAACTGTTTTTT CASSFRPPPNEKLFF
TRBJ2-1 TRBV6-1 TRBD2 many TGTGCCAGCAGTGAGCGGGAGGGCTGGTACAATGAGCAGTTCTTC CASSEREGWYNEQFF
TRBJ2-1 TRBV11-3 TRBD2 few TGTGCCAGCAGCTTCACTAGCGGGAGTTGGGGTGAGCAGTTCTTC CASSFTSGSWGEQFF
TRBJ2-4 TRBV5-4 NA NA TGTGCCAGCAGCCACCCCACTGGCATTCACTACTTC CASSHPTGIHYF
TRBJ2-7 TRBV7-9 NA many TGTGCCAGCAGCTTTGTACACTCCTACGAGCAGTACTTC CASSFVHSYEQYF
TRBJ2-1 TRBV7-6 NA many TGTGCCAGCAGCCTGGGGGCTAGCTCCTACAATGAGCAGTTCTTC CASSLGASSYNEQFF
TRBJ2-7 TRBV7-8 TRBD2 many TGTGCCAGCAGCTTAGGCGGGACTAGCGGCTACGAGCAGTACTTC CASSLGGTSGYEQYF
TRBJ2-4 TRBV9 TRBD2 many TGTGCCAGCAGCGTAGGGGGGGGGATATCGGGGTTCAAAAACATTCAGTACTTC CASSVGGGISGFKNIQYF
TRBJ2-1 TRBV7-2 NA many TGTGCCAGCAGCTCCGTTCCCGCACCCAACAATGAGCAGTTCTTC CASSSVPAPNNEQFF
TRBJ2-2 TRBV19 NA many TGTGCCAGTAGTCCGTCCCTCGGGGGCCCGAGCACCGGGGAGCTGTTTTTT CASSPSLGGPSTGELFF
TRBJ2-7 TRBV29-1 NA many TGCAGCGTCAAACGGACTGAATCCTACGAGCAGTACTTC CSVKRTESYEQYF
TRBJ2-5 TRBV7-9 NA many TGTGCCAGCTGGAACCGCCAAGAGACCCAGTACTTC CASWNRQETQYF